Listed below are T cell receptor beta chains from one sample, sequenced in a study of T cells in Graves' hyperthyroidism and ophthalmopathy. One entry per CDR3 protein results from TCRdb running MiXCR on the multiplex PCR reads. The profile shows some 500,000 distinct CDR3 sequences, roughly an eighth of them singletons. Sequencing was performed on blood. The receptors originated from a woman aged 18-29 years with Graves' hyperthyroidism. Each CDR3 is given with its conserved first and last residue. Fields, in order: D gene, J gene, CDR3 length, V gene, clone size, CDR3 DNA, CDR3 protein. D genes are given only for firm matches. Clone sizes are given selectively: once, few, many, or a class where the clone is expanded.

>.|TRBJ2-3|16|TRBV6-5|.
TGTGCCAGCAGTTACTCGAAGACCGGGAGTACAGATACGCAGTATTTT
CASSYSKTGSTDTQYF
>TRBD1|TRBJ2-2|17|TRBV5-1|.
TGCGCCAGCAGCTTGGCGCCACAGGGGGCGGCCACCGGGGAGCTGTTTTTT
CASSLAPQGAATGELFF
>.|TRBJ1-4|14|TRBV2|few
TGTGCCAGCAGTGAACAGGGAGGAGGTGAAAAACTGTTTTTT
CASSEQGGGEKLFF
>.|TRBJ1-1|13|TRBV20-1|many
TGCAGTGCTAGGACCTCTTGGAGCACTGAAGCTTTCTTT
CSARTSWSTEAFF
>.|TRBJ1-1|17|TRBV28|.
TGTGCCAGCAGTCCCGAGACACCGACCCTGAGGTACACTGAAGCTTTCTTT
CASSPETPTLRYTEAFF
>TRBD1|TRBJ2-1|13|TRBV3-1|many
TGTGCCAGCAGCAACGGGGTCAGGGGGTCGCAGTTCTTC
CASSNGVRGSQFF
>TRBD2|TRBJ2-2|16|TRBV30|once
TGTGCCTGGAGTATTCGGGGAGGGATGAGCGCCGGGGAGCTGTTTTTT
CAWSIRGGMSAGELFF
>TRBD2|TRBJ2-5|13|TRBV29-1|.
TGCAGCGGGGGGGGGGGGTCGAGAGAGACCCAGTACTTC
CSGGGGSRETQYF
>TRBD1|TRBJ1-2|16|TRBV5-1|.
TGCGCCAGCAGCTTGGGCTCCGGGACAGAATTATATGGCTACACCTTC
CASSLGSGTELYGYTF
>.|TRBJ1-1|14|TRBV12-3/TRBV12-4|many
TGTGCCACCGGACGGATGAGGGAGGACACTGAAGCTTTCTTT
CATGRMREDTEAFF
>.|TRBJ2-1|13|TRBV5-8|few
TGTGCCAGCAGCTTGAGTATTGACGGTGAGCAGTTCTTC
CASSLSIDGEQFF